These T cell receptor beta chains were read from a single sample in a study of response to subunit inactivated influenza vaccine. Each CDR3 protein gets one entry after TCRdb re-called the RT-PCR reads with MiXCR. The sample lists 530,000 or so distinct CDR3 sequences; about 14% were seen once. Sequences were derived from PBMCs from blood, sampled 11 to 12 days after vaccination. The origin of the receptors is a man aged 50 to 59 who received an inactivated influenza vaccine. Both conserved end residues are part of each CDR3. D genes are given only for firm matches. Clone size is not always given. Where it is, it says once, few, many or a class for expanded clones.

V gene: TRBV3-1
D gene: TRBD2
J gene: TRBJ2-5
clone size: .
CDR3 DNA: TGTGCCAGCAGCCCGACTAGCTTGGGGACCCAGTACTTC
CDR3 protein: CASSPTSLGTQYF

V gene: TRBV5-1
D gene: .
J gene: TRBJ1-3
clone size: few
CDR3 DNA: TGCGCCAGCAGCGAGACAGTCAGCACTGGAAACACCATATATTTT
CDR3 protein: CASSETVSTGNTIYF

V gene: TRBV5-1
D gene: TRBD2
J gene: TRBJ2-3
clone size: few
CDR3 DNA: TGCGCCAGCAGCTCCGGACTAGCTCCAGATACGCAGTATTTT
CDR3 protein: CASSSGLAPDTQYF

V gene: TRBV7-8
D gene: TRBD2
J gene: TRBJ2-5
clone size: .
CDR3 DNA: TGTGCCAGCAGCTTAGCAAGCGGGGGCAGCTTGATCGGAGAGACCCAGTACTTC
CDR3 protein: CASSLASGGSLIGETQYF

V gene: TRBV7-3
D gene: TRBD2
J gene: TRBJ2-1
clone size: few
CDR3 DNA: TGTGCCAGCAGCCCTACCGGACTAGCGGGAGCCAATGAGCAGTTCTTC
CDR3 protein: CASSPTGLAGANEQFF

V gene: TRBV30
D gene: .
J gene: TRBJ1-2
clone size: few
CDR3 DNA: TGTGCCTGGAGCCGACAGGCAAATCCATATGGCTACACCTTC
CDR3 protein: CAWSRQANPYGYTF

V gene: TRBV7-2
D gene: TRBD2
J gene: TRBJ2-4
clone size: few
CDR3 DNA: TGTGCCAGCAGCTCTGCCGGGACTAGCGTATCTCGGAACATTCAGTACTTC
CDR3 protein: CASSSAGTSVSRNIQYF

V gene: TRBV27
D gene: .
J gene: TRBJ2-2
clone size: few
CDR3 DNA: TGTGCCAGCAGTCGGAAGGGTGGGGGCCTTACGAACACCGGGGAGCTGTTTTTT
CDR3 protein: CASSRKGGGLTNTGELFF

V gene: TRBV7-8
D gene: TRBD1
J gene: TRBJ2-2
clone size: .
CDR3 DNA: TGTGCCAGCAGCCCCCGACAGGGGACCTTCACCGGGGAGCTGTTTTTT
CDR3 protein: CASSPRQGTFTGELFF

V gene: TRBV20-1
D gene: .
J gene: TRBJ2-3
clone size: .
CDR3 DNA: TGCAGTGTCAGGGTAGCGCCCGGGGATACGCAGTATTTT
CDR3 protein: CSVRVAPGDTQYF

V gene: TRBV12-3/TRBV12-4
D gene: TRBD1
J gene: TRBJ2-7
clone size: few
CDR3 DNA: TGTGCCAGCAGCACTATGGCCGGGGACAGCTCCTACGAGCAGTACTTC
CDR3 protein: CASSTMAGDSSYEQYF

V gene: TRBV28
D gene: TRBD1
J gene: TRBJ2-5
clone size: many
CDR3 DNA: TGTGCCAGCAGTCCAGGGGGTCTAGAGACCCAGTACTTC
CDR3 protein: CASSPGGLETQYF

V gene: TRBV25-1
D gene: .
J gene: TRBJ2-7
clone size: .
CDR3 DNA: TGTGCCAGCAGTTCCCGAAAGGTCGACGAGCAGTACTTC
CDR3 protein: CASSSRKVDEQYF

V gene: TRBV5-1
D gene: .
J gene: TRBJ2-4
clone size: many
CDR3 DNA: TGCGCCAGCAGCTTGGGCGAAAAAAACATTCAGTACTTC
CDR3 protein: CASSLGEKNIQYF

V gene: TRBV7-8
D gene: TRBD2
J gene: TRBJ2-7
clone size: many
CDR3 DNA: TGTGCCAGCAGCTTAGAGGAGCGGGGACCTAGGAGGTCCTACGAGCAGTACTTC
CDR3 protein: CASSLEERGPRRSYEQYF